A few counts support the clone carrying this T cell receptor beta chain. The antigen remains unidentified. TCRdb re-analysed the 5' RACE reads in MiXCR, keeping a single row per CDR3 protein. In the table there are a few hundred thousand distinct CDR3 sequences, less than 9.5% of which are singletons. This CDR3 region has 14 residues. With 1 base removed from V and 7 bases from J, the gap between germline ends came to 10 bases. CDR1 is MNHEY, CDR2 SMNVEV, per germline (reference sequence). The data were taken from a study of identical twins. Study findings and constraints: Sequences that were out-of-frame, alpha and twin-shared displayed an excess of low generation probability.

The same specimen was also included in a second study, on yellow fever vaccine responses in identical twins.

V gene TRBV27 combines with J gene TRBJ2-2; no definite D call. The specimen was CD8+ T cells sorted from blood. This TCR was recovered from a woman aged 18-29 years in good health. Here the CDR3 reads CASSLWAVDGELFF. The CDR3 nucleotides are TGTGCCAGCAGTTTATGGGCCGTGGACGGGGAGCTGTTTTTT.